The present TCR beta chain was sequenced within a study of blood T cell repertoires in COVID-19. About the study: The United States, Italy and Spain provided the acute and convalescent COVID-19 samples. PBMCs, B-cell-depleted T cells, or T cells were the source of the cDNA or gDNA that made up the material.

This CDR3 has 14 amino acids. Germline V gives CDR1 SGDLS, CDR2 YYNGEE. Germline trimming cut 4 bases from V and 3 bases from J; bases unmatched to any gene: 3. In the authors' workflow: Reference gene primer amplification in the assay estimated nucleated cell counts. Produced via immunoSEQ multiplex PCR; TCRdb's table is partial and in-frame only. V, J and clone size are those of that table, while D and trimming were read from the DNA. The data hold fewer than 400,000 clones, with more than 85% observed a single time. The receptor was derived from a young woman who had recovered from COVID-19. The rearrangement uses TRBV9 and TRBJ1-5, with 8 nucleotides matching TRBD1. The specimen was PBMCs or T cells enriched from blood (not recorded which). The CDR3 DNA follows: TGTGCCAGCAGCCAGACAGGGGTCAATCAGCCCCAGCATTTT. This translates into CASSQTGVNQPQHF.